The 27 T cell receptor beta chains below come from one sample, sequenced in a study of T cells in Graves' hyperthyroidism and ophthalmopathy. Template material for amplifying TCR beta CDR3 regions consisted of RNA transcripts. The TCR CDR3 first-round RT-PCR relied on the HTBI primer set. TCRdb processed the multiplex PCR reads anew with MiXCR; each CDR3 protein has one entry. This table has under 40,000 distinct CDR3 sequences, around 50% appearing once. The sequenced material came from blood. These TCRs come from a woman aged 40 to 50 with Graves' ophthalmopathy.

V and J are TRBV29-1 and TRBJ2-7; TRBD2 is a possible D gene (5 bases). Germline CDR1 is SQVTM and CDR2 is ANQGSEA. The CDR3 extends over 16 amino acids. Trimming removed 2 bases at V and 0 bases at J, with 17 bases between. CDR3 region: CSVEQSGGYSSYEQYF. In DNA, the CDR3 is TGCAGCGTTGAACAATCTGGCGGGTATAGCTCCTACGAGCAGTACTTC.

This clonotype was seen ten or more times. This chain links TRBV5-5 with TRBJ2-7, with TRBD2 matching 8 bases. V gave up 4 bases and J gave up 2 bases; unmatched junction bases: 8. Germline values: CDR1 SGHKS, CDR2 YYEKEE (reference sequence). The CDR3 has 15 amino acids. For the CDR3, the DNA is TGTGCCAGCAGCCCTAGCGGGTCGAGCGCCTACGAGCAGTACTTC. This gives the protein CASSPSGSSAYEQYF.

This clonotype showed up many times. The rearrangement joins TRBV5-1 to TRBJ2-1; D is uncertain. V shed 0 bases and J shed 6 bases, with 4 bases lying between them. The V gene's germline CDR1 is SGHRS and CDR2 YFSETQ. This CDR3 spans 12 amino acids. The CDR3 here is CASSLGGNEQFF. CDR3 nucleotide sequence: TGCGCCAGCAGCTTGGGAGGCAATGAGCAGTTCTTC.

This chain joins TRBV18 and TRBJ1-1; D remains unclear. CDR1 and CDR2 (germline): KGHSH, LQKENI. The CDR3 extends over 13 amino acids. The germline V and J ends were trimmed by 2 bases and 0 bases, with 4 bases remaining between them. CDR3 residues: CASSPTMNTEAFF. The CDR3 region has the DNA TGTGCCAGCTCACCAACGATGAACACTGAAGCTTTCTTT.

This clonotype is a singleton in its sample. This rearrangement joins TRBV9 to TRBJ2-5; either TRBD1 or TRBD2 may fit D (6 bases each). V was pared by 2 bases and J by 1 base, with 18 bases between. CDR3 length equals 17 residues. The germline CDR1 and CDR2 sequences are SGDLS and YYNGEE. CDR3 coding DNA: TGTGCCAGCAGCGTGGAAGGGGGGATAGGGCCCCAAGAGACCCAGTACTTC. Translating gives CASSVEGGIGPQETQYF.

The CDR3 reads CASSFPGQGASTNEKLFF. CDR3 nucleotides: TGTGCCAGCAGTTTCCCGGGACAGGGGGCGTCAACTAATGAAAAACTGTTTTTT. The V gene is TRBV6-2 or TRBV6-3, the J gene TRBJ1-4, with TRBD1 identical over 12 bases. Germline CDR1 and CDR2: MNHEY and SVGEGT. V trimming: 4 bases; J trimming: 0 bases; junction bases outside the gene matches: 6. The CDR3 sequence is 18 residues long.

This clonotype was seen just once. V gene TRBV20-1 combines with J gene TRBJ2-1, with a possible D match to TRBD1 (5 bases). The ends were cut back, 6 bases at V and 4 bases at J, with 10 bases in the middle. Germline assignment: CDR1 DFQATT and CDR2 SNEGSKA (reference sequence). The length of the CDR3 is 12 residues. CDR3 sequence (DNA): TGCAGTGCAACAGACAGATACAATGAGCAGTTCTTC. It encodes CSATDRYNEQFF.

This clonotype appeared many times. This chain links TRBV12-5 with TRBJ1-1; no clear D. V was shortened by 4 bases and J by 0 bases, with 9 bases between the two germline ends. This CDR3 spans 14 amino acids. Per the germline V gene, CDR1 is LGHNT and CDR2 is FRNRAP. The CDR3 loop is CASGSRILNTEAFF. DNA of the CDR3: TGTGCTAGTGGTTCGCGGATTCTGAACACTGAAGCTTTCTTT.

This clonotype has at least ten counts. This chain joins TRBV12-3 or TRBV12-4 and TRBJ2-7; the match to TRBD1 covers 8 bases. The CDR3 sequence is 18 residues long. V lost 7 bases and J lost 10; bases outside the gene matches: 27. CDR3 DNA sequence: TGTGCCAGCACCCGCGCCGGACAGGGTAGACCAACCCTTCACCCCCAGTACTTC. Protein product: CASTRAGQGRPTLHPQYF.

This clonotype came up many times. The chain has TRBV19 and TRBJ1-3; D might be TRBD1 (6 bases). Trimming cost V 5 bases and J 0 bases, with 11 bases left between them. CDR1 is LNHDA and CDR2 is SQIVND in the germline V gene (reference sequence). The CDR3 totals 15 residues. The CDR3 loop is CASSGGQSSGNTIYF. Written as DNA, the CDR3 is TGTGCCAGTAGTGGGGGACAAAGCTCTGGAAACACCATATATTTT.

V gene TRBV24-1 combines with J gene TRBJ2-2, with 7 nucleotides matching TRBD2. Germline-derived CDR1 and CDR2 are KGHDR and SFDVKD. Germline trimming cut 1 base from V and 11 bases from J; bases unmatched to any gene: 15. This CDR3 contains 17 residues. This chain's CDR3 is CATSDFVGGPNPLELFF. For the CDR3, the DNA is TGTGCCACCAGTGATTTTGTGGGAGGGCCAAATCCGCTCGAGCTGTTTTTT.

This clonotype occurred many times. In nucleotides, the CDR3 is TGCAGTGCTAGTGGACTAGCGGGAGAGGTCTCCTACAATGAGCAGTTCTTC. Protein sequence: CSASGLAGEVSYNEQFF. The chain couples TRBV20-1 to TRBJ2-1; 13 bases are a match to TRBD2. The V and J ends lost 3 bases and 0 bases, in that order; junction bases with no gene match: 5. Germline CDR1 DFQATT, CDR2 SNEGSKA (reference sequence). The CDR3 contains 17 residues.

This chain links TRBV2 with TRBJ1-1; D gene unclear. CDR1 and CDR2 from the germline V gene are SNHLY and FYNNEI. The CDR3 length is 12 residues. V gave up 6 bases and J gave up 1 base, with 6 bases separating them. CDR3 protein: CASRAGNTEAFF. CDR3 bases: TGTGCCAGCAGGGCAGGGAACACTGAAGCTTTCTTT.

This sequence joins TRBV4-3 and TRBJ2-1; 8 bases are shared with TRBD1. Germline V gene sequence: CDR1 LGHNA, CDR2 YSLEER. The CDR3 runs to 15 residues. Trimming removed 0 bases from V and 10 bases from J; junction bases left unmatched: 8. The CDR3 nucleotides are TGCGCCAGCAGCCAAGATTGGCAGGGGGCAGGGGAGCAGTTCTTC. This translates into CASSQDWQGAGEQFF.

This clonotype was counted many times. This chain links TRBV5-6 with TRBJ2-7; 9 bases are shared with TRBD2. Germline assignment: CDR1 SGHDT and CDR2 YYEEEE. V was clipped by 2 bases and J by 3 bases; unmatched bases: 6. The length of the CDR3 is 15 residues. The CDR3 here is CASSLIAGVGYEQYF. The CDR3 nucleotides read TGTGCCAGCAGCTTAATAGCGGGAGTGGGCTACGAGCAGTACTTC.

This clonotype occurred many times. The chain couples TRBV4-1 to TRBJ1-5; D gene ambiguous. The CDR3 contains 15 residues. With 1 base removed from V and 0 bases from J, the gap between germline ends came to 7 bases. The germline CDR1 and CDR2 sequences are MGHRA and YSYEKL. The CDR3 coding sequence is TGCGCCAGCAGCCAAGTAAGAGATAGCAATCAGCCCCAGCATTTT. It encodes CASSQVRDSNQPQHF.

This clonotype has more than one count but fewer than ten. This chain joins TRBV7-6 and TRBJ1-3; no definite D call. Germline CDR1 SGHVS, CDR2 FNYEAQ. Trimming took 1 base from V and 0 from J, leaving 1 base between them. The CDR3 totals 13 residues. The CDR3 here is CASSLDSGNTIYF. The CDR3, as DNA: TGTGCCAGCAGCTTAGACTCTGGAAACACCATATATTTT.

This clonotype was detected many times. The rearrangement joins TRBV12-3 or TRBV12-4 to TRBJ1-4, with D unclear. The CDR3 length is 12 residues. V was pared by 6 bases and J by 5 bases, with 7 bases between. CDR3 region: CASRGGNEKLFF. The DNA for the CDR3 is TGTGCCAGCAGGGGTGGAAATGAAAAACTGTTTTTT.

CDR3: CASSARDSGNTIYF. CDR3 bases: TGTGCCAGCAGTGCCCGGGACTCTGGAAACACCATATATTTT. The chain employs TRBV12-3 or TRBV12-4 and TRBJ1-3; D not resolved. The CDR3 covers 14 residues. V was trimmed by 5 bases and J by 0 bases, leaving 8 bases between them.

The rearrangement joins TRBV27 to TRBJ2-5; D gene uncertain. Trimming pared 4 bases from V and 0 bases from J, leaving 9 bases between. Germline CDR1 MNHEY, CDR2 SMNVEV (reference sequence). The CDR3 length is 14 residues. The CDR3: CASSSQMYQETQYF. CDR3 in DNA: TGTGCCAGCAGTTCCCAGATGTACCAAGAGACCCAGTACTTC.

This clonotype was detected ten times or more. V gene TRBV7-3 combines with J gene TRBJ1-1; possible D gene TRBD1, 6 bases. Germline CDR1 SGHTA, CDR2 FQGTGA. The CDR3 is 13 amino acids. The V gene lost 5 bases and the J gene lost 5 bases, with 12 bases spanning the gap. The CDR3 DNA sequence: TGTGCCAGCAGCGGAATCCAGGGGACTGAAGCTTTCTTT. Translating it yields CASSGIQGTEAFF.

J is TRBJ1-4 and V is TRBV20-1; D is unclear. V dropped 0 bases and J dropped 3 bases, with 11 bases sitting between them. Germline V gene data show CDR1 as DFQATT and CDR2 as SNEGSKA (reference sequence). The CDR3 runs to 15 residues. The CDR3 nucleotides read TGCAGTGCTAGAGATCGGGCGGGAGCTAATGAAAAACTGTTTTTT. It codes for CSARDRAGANEKLFF.

Note on this clonotype: Likely a read error: the CDR3 ends without its conserved phenylalanine or tryptophan. The DNA is omitted, as the CDR3 cannot be located on it reliably, and the CDR3 follows TCRdb's listing. This chain links TRBV7-6 with TRBJ2-5; the D segment call TRBD2 is taken from the table without a DNA check. Germline V gives CDR1 SGHVS, CDR2 FNYEAQ. The CDR3 has 10 amino acids, counting both end residues. The CDR3 region is CASSFYQREI.

This clonotype was observed at least ten times. The V and J genes are TRBV20-1 and TRBJ1-2; TRBD1 matches at 8 bases. CDR3 length equals 15 residues. Germline V gene lookup returns CDR1 DFQATT and CDR2 SNEGSKA (reference sequence). Germline trimming cut 1 base from V and 8 bases from J; bases unmatched to any gene: 12. The CDR3 sequence is CSARVLSDRGRGYTF. CDR3 DNA: TGCAGTGCTAGAGTTCTTTCAGACAGGGGTAGGGGCTACACCTTC.

This clonotype is termed medium-sized (0.01 to 0.1%). The rearrangement uses TRBV29-1 and TRBJ1-1; D unresolved. V was pared by 4 bases and J by 0 bases, with 9 bases between. The CDR3 runs to 13 residues. Germline V gives CDR1 SQVTM, CDR2 ANQGSEA. The CDR3 DNA reads as TGCAGCGTTGTATACAGATTGAACACTGAAGCTTTCTTT. This gives the protein CSVVYRLNTEAFF.

This clonotype was detected ten times or more. The J gene is TRBJ2-7, the V gene TRBV28, with D perhaps matching TRBD2 (6 bases). CDR1 and CDR2 from the germline V gene are MDHEN and SYDVKM. This CDR3 is 15 amino acids long. Trimming cost V 6 bases and J 2 bases, with 17 bases left between them. The CDR3 DNA sequence: TGTGCCAGCAGCCCAACGGCGGGGAAGGCCTACGAGCAGTACTTC. Translating it yields CASSPTAGKAYEQYF.

This clonotype showed up just a few times. A single base separates this from a much larger clone, so it may be a read error. The gene calls are TRBV6-1 and TRBJ1-3; maybe TRBD1 (5 bases). This CDR3 spans 15 amino acids. Germline assignment: CDR1 MNHNS and CDR2 SASEGT. Written as DNA, the CDR3 is TGTGCCAGCAATGAAGGAGGGGCAGGCCGAAACACCATATATTTT. It encodes CASNEGGAGRNTIYF.